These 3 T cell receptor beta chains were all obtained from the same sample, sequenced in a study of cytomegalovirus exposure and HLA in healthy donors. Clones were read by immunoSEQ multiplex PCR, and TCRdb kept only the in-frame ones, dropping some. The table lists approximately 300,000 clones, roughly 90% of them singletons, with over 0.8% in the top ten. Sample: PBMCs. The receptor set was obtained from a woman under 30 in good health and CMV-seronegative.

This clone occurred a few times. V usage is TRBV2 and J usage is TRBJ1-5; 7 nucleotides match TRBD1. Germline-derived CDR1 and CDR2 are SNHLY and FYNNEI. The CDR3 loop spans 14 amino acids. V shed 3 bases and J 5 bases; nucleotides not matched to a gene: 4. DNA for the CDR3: TGTGCCAGCAGTGAGTCAGGGGGTGATCAGCCCCAGCATTTT. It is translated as CASSESGGDQPQHF.

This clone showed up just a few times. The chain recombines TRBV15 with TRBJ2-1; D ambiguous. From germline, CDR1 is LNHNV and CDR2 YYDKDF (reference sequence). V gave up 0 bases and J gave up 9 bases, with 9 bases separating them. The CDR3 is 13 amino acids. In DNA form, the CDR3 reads TGTGCCACCAGCAGAGAATTGCTCGGTGAGCAGTTCTTC. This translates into CATSRELLGEQFF.

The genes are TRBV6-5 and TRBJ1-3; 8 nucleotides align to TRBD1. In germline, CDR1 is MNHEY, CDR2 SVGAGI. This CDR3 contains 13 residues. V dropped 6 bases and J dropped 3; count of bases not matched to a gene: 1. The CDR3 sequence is CASSRGLGNTIYF. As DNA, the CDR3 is TGTGCCAGCAGCAGGGGGCTTGGAAACACCATATATTTT.